Here is one T cell receptor (beta chain) with its context. The sample is drawn from a study of blood T cell repertoires in COVID-19. The overall study: COVID-19 samples collected from the United States, Italy and Spain covered acute and convalescent phases. In each case, the material was cDNA or gDNA derived from T cells, B-cell-depleted T cells, or PBMCs.

The CDR3 contains 16 residues. Germline-derived CDR1 and CDR2 are SGHDT and YYEEEE. Trimming shortened V by 0 bases and J by 2 bases, and 12 bases separated the two germline ends. Original data processing: Reference gene primer amplification in the assay estimated nucleated cell counts. Repertoires were generated with immunoSEQ multiplex PCR, while TCRdb's copy carries only in-frame clones and drops some. The DNA was the basis for D and trimming; V, J and clone size are from that table. The sample includes some 130,000 clones, about 78% of them seen just once. This TCR came from a man in his sixties who had recovered from COVID-19. This sequence joins TRBV5-6 and TRBJ1-3; possible D gene TRBD1, 5 bases. Sequenced: peripheral blood. The CDR3 DNA sequence: TGTGCCAGCAGCTTGGGACCGCCAGGGACTGGAAACACCATATATTTT. This sequence encodes CASSLGPPGTGNTIYF.